The TCR beta chain under discussion was sequenced for a study of response to subunit inactivated influenza vaccine. Using its own MiXCR run on the RT-PCR reads, TCRdb lists one record per CDR3 protein. Among roughly 630,000 distinct CDR3 sequences, about 15% were seen once, and the ten largest hold less than 9%. Regarding the study as a whole: That few new T cells are recruited by each seasonal influenza vaccination was the authors' suggestion.

On this clonotype: Its specificity is unknown.

The sequences come from PBMCs from blood, collected around two weeks before vaccination. The clonotype was recovered from a man between 45 and 60 years old who received an inactivated influenza vaccine.

CDR3 nucleotides: TGTGCCTGGAGGGGGGACACCTCCTACGAGCAGTACTTC. Translated: CAWRGDTSYEQYF. This rearrangement joins TRBV30 to TRBJ2-7, with D maybe TRBD1 (6 bases). V lost 3 bases and J lost 0, with 9 bases in between. This CDR3 is built from 13 residues. Germline V lookup: CDR1 GTSNPN, CDR2 SVGIG (reference sequence).